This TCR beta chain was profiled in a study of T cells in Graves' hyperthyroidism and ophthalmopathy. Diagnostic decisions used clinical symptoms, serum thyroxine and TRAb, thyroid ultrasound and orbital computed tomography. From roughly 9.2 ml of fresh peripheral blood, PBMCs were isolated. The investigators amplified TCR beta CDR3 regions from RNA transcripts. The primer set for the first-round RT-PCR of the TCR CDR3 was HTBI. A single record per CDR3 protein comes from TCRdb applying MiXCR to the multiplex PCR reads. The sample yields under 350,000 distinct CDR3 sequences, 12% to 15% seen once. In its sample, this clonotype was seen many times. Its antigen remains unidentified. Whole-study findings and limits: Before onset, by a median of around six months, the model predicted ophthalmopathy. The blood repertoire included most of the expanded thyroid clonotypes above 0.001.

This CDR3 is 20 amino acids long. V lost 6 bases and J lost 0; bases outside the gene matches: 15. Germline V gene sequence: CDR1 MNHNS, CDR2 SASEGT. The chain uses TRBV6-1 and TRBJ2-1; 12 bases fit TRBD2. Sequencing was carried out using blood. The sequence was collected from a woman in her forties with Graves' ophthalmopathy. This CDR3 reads CASSKGRGLAGLGSYNEQFF. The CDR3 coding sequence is TGTGCCAGCAGCAAAGGCAGGGGACTAGCGGGCCTCGGCTCCTACAATGAGCAGTTCTTC.